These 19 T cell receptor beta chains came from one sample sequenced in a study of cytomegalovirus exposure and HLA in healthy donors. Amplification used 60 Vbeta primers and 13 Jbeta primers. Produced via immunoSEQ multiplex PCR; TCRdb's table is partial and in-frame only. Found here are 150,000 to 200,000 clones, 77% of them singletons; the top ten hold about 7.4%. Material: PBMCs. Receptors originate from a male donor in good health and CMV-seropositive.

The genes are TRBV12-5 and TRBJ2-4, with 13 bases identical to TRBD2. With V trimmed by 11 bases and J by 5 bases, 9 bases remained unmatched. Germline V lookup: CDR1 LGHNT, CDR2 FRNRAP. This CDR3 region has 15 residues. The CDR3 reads CARIIGTSGENIQYF. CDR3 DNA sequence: TGTGCTCGAATAATCGGGACTAGCGGGGAAAACATTCAGTACTTC.

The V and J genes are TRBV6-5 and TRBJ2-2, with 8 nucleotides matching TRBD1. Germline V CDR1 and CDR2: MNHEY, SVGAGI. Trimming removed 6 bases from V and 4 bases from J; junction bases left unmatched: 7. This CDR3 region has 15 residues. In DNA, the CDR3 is TGTGCCAGCAGGGCCAGGACAGGGTCCACCGGGGAGCTGTTTTTT. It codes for CASRARTGSTGELFF.

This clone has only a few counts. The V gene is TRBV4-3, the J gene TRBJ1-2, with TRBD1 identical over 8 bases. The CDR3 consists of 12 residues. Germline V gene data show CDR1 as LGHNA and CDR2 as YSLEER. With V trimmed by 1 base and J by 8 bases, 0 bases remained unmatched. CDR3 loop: CASSQGTGGYTF. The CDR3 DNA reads TGCGCCAGCAGCCAAGGGACAGGGGGCTACACCTTC.

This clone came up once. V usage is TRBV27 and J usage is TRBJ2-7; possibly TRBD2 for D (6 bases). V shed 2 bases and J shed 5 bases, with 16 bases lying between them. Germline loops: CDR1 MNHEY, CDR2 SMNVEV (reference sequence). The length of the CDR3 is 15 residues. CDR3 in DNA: TGTGCCAGCAGTTTAATTACTAGCCCCAAGGACGAGCAGTACTTC. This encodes CASSLITSPKDEQYF.

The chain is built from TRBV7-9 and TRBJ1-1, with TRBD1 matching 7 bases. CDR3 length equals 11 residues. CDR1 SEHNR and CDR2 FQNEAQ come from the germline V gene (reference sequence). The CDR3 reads CGEGAPTEAFF. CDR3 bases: TGTGGAGAGGGGGCGCCCACTGAAGCTTTCTTT.

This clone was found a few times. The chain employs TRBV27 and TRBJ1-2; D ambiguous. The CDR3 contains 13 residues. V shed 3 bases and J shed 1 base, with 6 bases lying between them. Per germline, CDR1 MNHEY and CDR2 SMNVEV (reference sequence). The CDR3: CASSFKLNYGYTF. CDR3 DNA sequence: TGTGCCAGCAGTTTCAAGCTTAACTATGGCTACACCTTC.

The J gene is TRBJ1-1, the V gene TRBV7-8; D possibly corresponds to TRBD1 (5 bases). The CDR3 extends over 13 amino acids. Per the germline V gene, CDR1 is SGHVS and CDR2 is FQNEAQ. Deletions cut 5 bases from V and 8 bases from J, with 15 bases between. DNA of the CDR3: TGTGCCAGCAGCCCCTCGGGGGGAAGGGAAGCTTTCTTT. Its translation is CASSPSGGREAFF.

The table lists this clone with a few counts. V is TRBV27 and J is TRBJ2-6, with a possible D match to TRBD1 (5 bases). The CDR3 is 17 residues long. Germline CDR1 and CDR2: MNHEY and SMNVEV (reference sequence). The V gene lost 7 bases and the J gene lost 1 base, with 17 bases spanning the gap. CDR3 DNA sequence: TGTGCCAGCACACAGGTTGGGTCCACTTCTGGGGCCAACGTCCTGACTTTC. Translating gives CASTQVGSTSGANVLTF.

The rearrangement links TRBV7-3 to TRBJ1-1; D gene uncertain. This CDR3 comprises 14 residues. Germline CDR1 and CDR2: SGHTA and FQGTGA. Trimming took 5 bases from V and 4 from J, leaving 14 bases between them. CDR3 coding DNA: TGTGCCAGCAGCCACCCCCGCGCCGGCACTGAAGCTTTCTTT. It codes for CASSHPRAGTEAFF.

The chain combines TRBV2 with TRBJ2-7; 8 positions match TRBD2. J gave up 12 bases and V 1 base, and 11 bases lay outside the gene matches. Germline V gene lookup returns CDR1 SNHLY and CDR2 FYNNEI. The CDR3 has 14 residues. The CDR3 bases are TGTGCCAGCAGTGAAGGATGGGCGGGGGGCTTTCCGTACTTC. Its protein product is CASSEGWAGGFPYF. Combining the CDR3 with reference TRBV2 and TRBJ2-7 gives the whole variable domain EPEVTQTPSHQVTQMGQEVILRCVPISNHLYFYWYRQILGQKVEFLVSFYNNEISEKSEIFDDQFSVERPDGSNFTLKIRSTKLEDSAMYFCASSEGWAGGFPYFGPGTRLTVT.

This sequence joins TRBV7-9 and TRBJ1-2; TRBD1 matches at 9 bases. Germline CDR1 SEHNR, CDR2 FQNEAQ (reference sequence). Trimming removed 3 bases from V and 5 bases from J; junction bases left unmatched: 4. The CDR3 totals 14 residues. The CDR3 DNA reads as TGTGCCAGCAGCTTTGGGACAGGGAATTATGGCTACACCTTC. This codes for CASSFGTGNYGYTF.

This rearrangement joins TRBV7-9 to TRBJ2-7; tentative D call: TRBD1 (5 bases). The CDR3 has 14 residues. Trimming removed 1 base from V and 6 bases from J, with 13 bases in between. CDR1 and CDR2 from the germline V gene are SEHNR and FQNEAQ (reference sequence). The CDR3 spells CASSLEGRASEQYF. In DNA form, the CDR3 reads TGTGCCAGCAGCTTAGAGGGCAGGGCCTCCGAGCAGTACTTC.

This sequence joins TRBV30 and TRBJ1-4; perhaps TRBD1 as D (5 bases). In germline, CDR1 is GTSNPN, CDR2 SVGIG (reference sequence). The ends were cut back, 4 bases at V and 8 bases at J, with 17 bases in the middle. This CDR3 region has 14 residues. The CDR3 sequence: CAWTRGGGREKLFF. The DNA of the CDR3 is TGTGCCTGGACCCGTGGGGGGGGGAGAGAAAAACTGTTTTTT.

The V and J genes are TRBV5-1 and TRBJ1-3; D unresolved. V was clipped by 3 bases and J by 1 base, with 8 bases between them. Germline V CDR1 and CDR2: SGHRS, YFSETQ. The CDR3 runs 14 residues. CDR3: CASSSTFSGNTIYF. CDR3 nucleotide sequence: TGCGCCAGCAGCTCTACCTTTTCTGGAAACACCATATATTTT.

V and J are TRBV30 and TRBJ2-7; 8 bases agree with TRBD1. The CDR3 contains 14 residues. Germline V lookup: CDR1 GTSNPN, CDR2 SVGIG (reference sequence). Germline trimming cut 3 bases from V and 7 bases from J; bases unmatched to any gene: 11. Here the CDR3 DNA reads TGTGCCTGGAGCTACGGGACAGGACTGGGGGAGCAGTACTTC. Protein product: CAWSYGTGLGEQYF.

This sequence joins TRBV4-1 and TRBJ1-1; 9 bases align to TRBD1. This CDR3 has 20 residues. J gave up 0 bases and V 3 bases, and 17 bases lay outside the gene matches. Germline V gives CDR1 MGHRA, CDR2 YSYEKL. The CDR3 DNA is TGCGCCAGCAGCCAGATCGGGACAGGGCCTTCCATAATTATGAACACTGAAGCTTTCTTT. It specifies CASSQIGTGPSIIMNTEAFF.

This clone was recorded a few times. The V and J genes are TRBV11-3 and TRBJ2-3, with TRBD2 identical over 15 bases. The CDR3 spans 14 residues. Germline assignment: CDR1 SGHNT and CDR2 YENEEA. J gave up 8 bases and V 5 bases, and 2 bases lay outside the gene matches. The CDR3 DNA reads TGTGCCAGCAGCCAGGGACTAGCGGGGGGTACGCAGTATTTT. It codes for CASSQGLAGGTQYF.

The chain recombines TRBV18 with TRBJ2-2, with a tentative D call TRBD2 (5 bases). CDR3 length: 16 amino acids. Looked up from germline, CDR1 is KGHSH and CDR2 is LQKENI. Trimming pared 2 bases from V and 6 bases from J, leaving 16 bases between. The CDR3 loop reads CASSPSTKRGAGELFF. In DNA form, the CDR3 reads TGTGCCAGCTCACCATCGACTAAACGGGGAGCCGGGGAGCTGTTTTTT.

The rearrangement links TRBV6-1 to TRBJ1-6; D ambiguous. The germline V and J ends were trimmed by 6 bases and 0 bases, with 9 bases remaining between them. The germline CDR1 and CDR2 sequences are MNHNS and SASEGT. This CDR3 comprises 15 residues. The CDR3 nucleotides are TGTGCCAGCAGCGGACTCACCTCCTATAATTCACCCCTCCACTTT. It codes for CASSGLTSYNSPLHF.